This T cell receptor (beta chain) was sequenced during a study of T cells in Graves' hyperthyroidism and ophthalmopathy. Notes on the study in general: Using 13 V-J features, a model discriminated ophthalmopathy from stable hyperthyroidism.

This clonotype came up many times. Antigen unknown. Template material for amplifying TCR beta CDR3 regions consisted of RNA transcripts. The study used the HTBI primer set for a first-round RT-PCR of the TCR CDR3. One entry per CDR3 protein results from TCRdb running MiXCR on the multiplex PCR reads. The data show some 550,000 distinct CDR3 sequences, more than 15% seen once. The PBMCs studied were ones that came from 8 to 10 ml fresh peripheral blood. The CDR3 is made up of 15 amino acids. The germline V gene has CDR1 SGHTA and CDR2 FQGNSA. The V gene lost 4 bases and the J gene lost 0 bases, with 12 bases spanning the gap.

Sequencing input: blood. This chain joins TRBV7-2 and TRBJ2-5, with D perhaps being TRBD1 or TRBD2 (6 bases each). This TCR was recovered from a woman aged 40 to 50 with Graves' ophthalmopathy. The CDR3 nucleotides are TGTGCCAGCAGCTCCAAAAGGGGGGACCAAGAGACCCAGTACTTC. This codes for CASSSKRGDQETQYF.